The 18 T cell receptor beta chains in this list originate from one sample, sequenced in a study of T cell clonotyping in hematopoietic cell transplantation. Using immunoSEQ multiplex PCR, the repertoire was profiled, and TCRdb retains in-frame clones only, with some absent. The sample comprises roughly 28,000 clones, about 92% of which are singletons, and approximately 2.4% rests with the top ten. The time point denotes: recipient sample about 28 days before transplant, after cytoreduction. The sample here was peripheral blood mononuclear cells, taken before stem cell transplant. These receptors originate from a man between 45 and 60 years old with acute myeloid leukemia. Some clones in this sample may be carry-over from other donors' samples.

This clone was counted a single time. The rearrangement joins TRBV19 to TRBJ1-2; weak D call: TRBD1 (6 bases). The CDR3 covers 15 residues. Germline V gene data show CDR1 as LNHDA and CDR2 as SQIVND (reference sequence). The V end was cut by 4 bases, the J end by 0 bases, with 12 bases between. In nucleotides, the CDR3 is TGTGCCAGTAGTACATGGGGGACACCTAACTATGGCTACACCTTC. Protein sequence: CASSTWGTPNYGYTF.

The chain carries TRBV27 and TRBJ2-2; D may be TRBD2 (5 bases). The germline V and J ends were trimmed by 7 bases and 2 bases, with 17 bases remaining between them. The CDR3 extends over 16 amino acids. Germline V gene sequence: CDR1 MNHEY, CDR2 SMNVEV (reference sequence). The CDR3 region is CASKGLKRINTGELFF. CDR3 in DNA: TGTGCCAGCAAGGGTTTGAAGCGGATAAACACCGGGGAGCTGTTTTTT.

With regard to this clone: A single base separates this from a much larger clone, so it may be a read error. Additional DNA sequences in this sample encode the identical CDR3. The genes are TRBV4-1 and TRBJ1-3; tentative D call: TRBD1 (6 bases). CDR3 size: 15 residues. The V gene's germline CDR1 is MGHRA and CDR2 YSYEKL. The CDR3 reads CASSPWGGTRNTIYF. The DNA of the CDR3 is TGCGCCAGCAGTCCCTGGGGGGGGACAAGAAATACCATATATTTT.

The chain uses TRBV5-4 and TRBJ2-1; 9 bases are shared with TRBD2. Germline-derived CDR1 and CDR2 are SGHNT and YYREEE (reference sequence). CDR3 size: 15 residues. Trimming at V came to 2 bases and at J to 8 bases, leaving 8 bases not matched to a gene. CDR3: CASSFGSGSGDEQFF. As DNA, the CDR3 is TGTGCCAGCAGCTTTGGTAGCGGGAGCGGCGATGAGCAGTTCTTC.

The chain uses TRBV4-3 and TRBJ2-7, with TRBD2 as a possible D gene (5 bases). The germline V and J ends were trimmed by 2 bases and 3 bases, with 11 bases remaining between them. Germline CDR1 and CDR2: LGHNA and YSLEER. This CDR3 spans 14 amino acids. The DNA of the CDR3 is TGCGCCAGCAGCCAACAGATAGGAGGCTACGAGCAGTACTTC. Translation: CASSQQIGGYEQYF.

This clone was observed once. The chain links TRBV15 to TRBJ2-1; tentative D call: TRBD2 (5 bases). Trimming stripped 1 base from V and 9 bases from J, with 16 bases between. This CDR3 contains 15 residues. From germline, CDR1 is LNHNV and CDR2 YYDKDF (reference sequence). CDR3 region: CATSRGLAMSPEQFF. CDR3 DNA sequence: TGTGCCACCAGCAGAGGGCTAGCTATGTCCCCTGAGCAGTTCTTC.

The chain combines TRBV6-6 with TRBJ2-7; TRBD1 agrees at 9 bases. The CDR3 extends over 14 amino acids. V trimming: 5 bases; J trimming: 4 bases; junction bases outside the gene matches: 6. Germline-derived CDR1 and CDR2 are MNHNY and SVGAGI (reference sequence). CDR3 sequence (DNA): TGTGCCAGCAGTCCCGGGACAGGGTCGTACGAGCAGTACTTC. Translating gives CASSPGTGSYEQYF.

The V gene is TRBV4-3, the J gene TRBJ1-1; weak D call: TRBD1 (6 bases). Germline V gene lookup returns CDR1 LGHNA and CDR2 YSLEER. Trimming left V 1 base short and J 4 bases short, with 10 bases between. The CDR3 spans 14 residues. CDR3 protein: CASSQGRGFTEAFF. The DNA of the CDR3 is TGCGCCAGCAGCCAAGGCAGGGGTTTCACTGAAGCTTTCTTT.

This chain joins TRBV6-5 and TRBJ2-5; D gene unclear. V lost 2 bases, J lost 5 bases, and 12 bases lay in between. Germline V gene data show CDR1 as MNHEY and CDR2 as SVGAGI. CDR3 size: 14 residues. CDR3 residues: CASSYPGRPETQYF. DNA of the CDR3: TGTGCCAGCAGTTACCCCGGGCGGCCTGAGACCCAGTACTTC.

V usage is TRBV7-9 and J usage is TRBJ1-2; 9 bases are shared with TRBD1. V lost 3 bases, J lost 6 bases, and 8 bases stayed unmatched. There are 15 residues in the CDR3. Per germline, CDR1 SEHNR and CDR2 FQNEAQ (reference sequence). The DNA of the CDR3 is TGTGCCAGCAGCTTGAGTGAGACAGGGGGGAATGGCTACACCTTC. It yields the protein CASSLSETGGNGYTF.

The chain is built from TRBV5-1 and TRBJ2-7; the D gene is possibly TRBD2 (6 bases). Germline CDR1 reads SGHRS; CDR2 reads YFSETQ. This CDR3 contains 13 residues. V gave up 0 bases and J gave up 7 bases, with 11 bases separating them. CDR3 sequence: CASSLEWAGEQYF. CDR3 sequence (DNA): TGCGCCAGCAGCTTGGAATGGGCGGGGGAGCAGTACTTC. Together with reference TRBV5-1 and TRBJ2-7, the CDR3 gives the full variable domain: KAGVTQTPRYLIKTRGQQVTLSCSPISGHRSVSWYQQTPGQGLQFLFEYFSETQRNKGNFPGRFSGRQFSNSRSEMNVSTLELGDSALYLCASSLEWAGEQYFGPGTRLTVT.

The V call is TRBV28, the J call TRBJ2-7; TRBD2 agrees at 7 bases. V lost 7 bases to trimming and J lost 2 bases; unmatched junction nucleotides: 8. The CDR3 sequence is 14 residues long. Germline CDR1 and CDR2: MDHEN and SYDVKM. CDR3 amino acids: CASTLGGTPYEQYF. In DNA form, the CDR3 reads TGTGCCAGCACCCTGGGAGGGACTCCCTACGAGCAGTACTTC.

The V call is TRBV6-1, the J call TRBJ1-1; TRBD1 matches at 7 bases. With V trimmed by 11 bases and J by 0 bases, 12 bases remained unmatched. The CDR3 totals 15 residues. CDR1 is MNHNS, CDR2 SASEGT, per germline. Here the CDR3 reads CAGTRDSHMNTEAFF. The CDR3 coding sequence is TGTGCCGGGACCCGGGACAGCCACATGAACACTGAAGCTTTCTTT.

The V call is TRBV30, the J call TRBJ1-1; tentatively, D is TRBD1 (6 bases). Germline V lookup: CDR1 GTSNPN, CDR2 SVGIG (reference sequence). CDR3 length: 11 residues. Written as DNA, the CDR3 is TGTGCTCCGAAGCTGGGGGCTAAGGCTTTCTTT. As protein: CAPKLGAKAFF.

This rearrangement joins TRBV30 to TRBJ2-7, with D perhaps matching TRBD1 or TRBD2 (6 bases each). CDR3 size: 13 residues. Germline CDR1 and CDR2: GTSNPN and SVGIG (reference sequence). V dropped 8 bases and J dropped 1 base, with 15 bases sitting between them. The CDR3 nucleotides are TGTGCCGGGGCTTGGGGGGCGTCCTACGAGCAGTACTTC. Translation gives CAGAWGASYEQYF. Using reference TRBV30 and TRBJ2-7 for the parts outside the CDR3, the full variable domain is SQTIHQWPATLVQPVGSPLSLECTVEGTSNPNLYWYRQAAGRGLQLLFYSVGIGQISSEVPQNLSASRPQDRQFILSSKKLLLSDSGFYLCAGAWGASYEQYFGPGTRLTVT.

CDR3 loop: CASSHDSLSSYGYTF. In DNA, the CDR3 is TGTGCCAGCAGCCATGACAGCCTGTCCTCCTATGGCTACACCTTC. J is TRBJ1-2 and V is TRBV5-6, with D maybe TRBD1 (5 bases). Trimming cost V 4 bases and J 4 bases, with 17 bases left between them. This CDR3 region has 15 residues. In germline, CDR1 is SGHDT, CDR2 YYEEEE.

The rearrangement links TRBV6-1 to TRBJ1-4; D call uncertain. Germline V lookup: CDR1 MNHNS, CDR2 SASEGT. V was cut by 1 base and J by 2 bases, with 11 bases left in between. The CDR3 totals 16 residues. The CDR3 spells CASSEGETGTNEKLFF. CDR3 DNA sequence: TGTGCCAGCAGTGAAGGGGAAACCGGGACTAATGAAAAACTGTTTTTT.

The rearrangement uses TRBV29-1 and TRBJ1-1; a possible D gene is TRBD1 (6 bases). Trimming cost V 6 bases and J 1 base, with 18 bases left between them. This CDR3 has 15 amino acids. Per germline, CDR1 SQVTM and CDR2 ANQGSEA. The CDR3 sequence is CSVAGMGGGNTEAFF. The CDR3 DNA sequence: TGCAGCGTCGCTGGAATGGGAGGGGGGAACACTGAAGCTTTCTTT.